This T cell receptor beta chain is from a study of T cell responses to AZD1222 COVID-19 vaccine. Produced via immunoSEQ multiplex PCR; TCRdb's table is partial and in-frame only. The sample consists of some 120,000 clones, roughly 88% of them appearing once. The germline CDR1 and CDR2 sequences are SEHNR and FQNEAQ (reference sequence). The CDR3 contains 13 residues. V lost 5 bases and J lost 8, with 15 bases in between. Source: peripheral blood, taken on day 0 of MenACWY control vaccination. The sequence was collected from an adult in good health. The chain employs TRBV7-9 and TRBJ1-2; D is undetermined. CDR3 amino acids: CASSVQRAGGYTF. The CDR3 nucleotides read TGTGCCAGCAGCGTACAAAGAGCTGGGGGCTACACCTTC.